A selection of T cell receptor beta chains follows, all from one sample in a study of blood T cell repertoires in COVID-19. The method was immunoSEQ multiplex PCR; TCRdb's version includes in-frame clones alone and lacks a portion of them. The profile shows about 210,000 clones, 80% to 90% of them singletons. Sequenced: PBMCs or T cells enriched from blood (not recorded which). Receptors were obtained from a woman between 40 and 50 years old with acute COVID-19. The CDR3 runs from the conserved cysteine through the conserved F or W. A D gene is named only where the DNA matches it firmly. The size of a clone is reported for some rows only, either as once, few or many, or as a class for expanded clones.

J gene: TRBJ1-1
clone size: .
D gene: .
V gene: TRBV28
CDR3 DNA: TGTGCCAGCAGTCCACCAGGTTTTTTCACTGAAGCTTTCTTT
CDR3 protein: CASSPPGFFTEAFF

J gene: TRBJ2-1
clone size: .
D gene: .
V gene: TRBV2
CDR3 DNA: TGTGCCAGCAGTGAAGCTCAGCGGTCCACTGTCAATGAGCAGTTCTTC
CDR3 protein: CASSEAQRSTVNEQFF

J gene: TRBJ2-3
clone size: .
D gene: TRBD2
V gene: TRBV27
CDR3 DNA: TGTGCCAGCAGTTTATCGAAAGGGCTAGCGGGAACCTCTAGCACAGATACGCAGTATTTT
CDR3 protein: CASSLSKGLAGTSSTDTQYF

J gene: TRBJ1-3
clone size: .
D gene: .
V gene: TRBV28
CDR3 DNA: TGTGCCAGCAGTTTCTCCCGGGGGAACACCATATATTTT
CDR3 protein: CASSFSRGNTIYF

J gene: TRBJ2-7
clone size: .
D gene: TRBD2
V gene: TRBV18
CDR3 DNA: TGTGCCAGCTCGACGACTAGCGGGACTTTCCGCGAGCAGTACTTC
CDR3 protein: CASSTTSGTFREQYF

J gene: TRBJ2-1
clone size: .
D gene: TRBD2
V gene: TRBV18
CDR3 DNA: TGTGCCAGCTCCCTGACTAGCGTATCCACCCACTCCAATGAGCAGTTCTTC
CDR3 protein: CASSLTSVSTHSNEQFF

J gene: TRBJ2-2
clone size: .
D gene: .
V gene: TRBV29-1
CDR3 DNA: TGCAGCGTCAGGGAATCTGGCGCGAACACCGGGGAGCTGTTTTTT
CDR3 protein: CSVRESGANTGELFF

J gene: TRBJ2-7
clone size: .
D gene: TRBD2
V gene: TRBV29-1
CDR3 DNA: TGCAGCGCTTATTACCCTAGCGGGAGGAAAACCTACGAGCAGTACTTC
CDR3 protein: CSAYYPSGRKTYEQYF

J gene: TRBJ2-7
clone size: .
D gene: TRBD1
V gene: TRBV7-9
CDR3 DNA: TGTGCCAGCAGGGGGGACAGATATTACGAGCAGTACTTC
CDR3 protein: CASRGDRYYEQYF

J gene: TRBJ2-7
clone size: .
D gene: .
V gene: TRBV28
CDR3 DNA: TGTGCCAGCAGTTTAGTGCAGGGATCCTACGAGCAGTACTTC
CDR3 protein: CASSLVQGSYEQYF

J gene: TRBJ2-5
clone size: .
D gene: TRBD1
V gene: TRBV4-1
CDR3 DNA: TGCGCCAGCAGCAACCCGGACAGGTTCCAAGAGACCCAGTACTTC
CDR3 protein: CASSNPDRFQETQYF

J gene: TRBJ1-1
clone size: .
D gene: .
V gene: TRBV6-1
CDR3 DNA: TGTGCCAGCAGTGACACAGGGCTTATGAACACTGAAGCTTTCTTT
CDR3 protein: CASSDTGLMNTEAFF

J gene: TRBJ2-2
clone size: once
D gene: .
V gene: TRBV15
CDR3 DNA: TGTGCCACCAGCAGAGGAGGGTTCACCGGGGAGCTGTTTTTT
CDR3 protein: CATSRGGFTGELFF

J gene: TRBJ2-2
clone size: .
D gene: .
V gene: TRBV29-1
CDR3 DNA: TGCAGCGTTGACAGGGGATTAAACACCGGGGAGCTGTTTTTT
CDR3 protein: CSVDRGLNTGELFF

J gene: TRBJ1-1
clone size: .
D gene: .
V gene: TRBV4-3
CDR3 DNA: TGCGCCAGCAGCCAACCTAACAGTGCTGAAGCTTTCTTT
CDR3 protein: CASSQPNSAEAFF